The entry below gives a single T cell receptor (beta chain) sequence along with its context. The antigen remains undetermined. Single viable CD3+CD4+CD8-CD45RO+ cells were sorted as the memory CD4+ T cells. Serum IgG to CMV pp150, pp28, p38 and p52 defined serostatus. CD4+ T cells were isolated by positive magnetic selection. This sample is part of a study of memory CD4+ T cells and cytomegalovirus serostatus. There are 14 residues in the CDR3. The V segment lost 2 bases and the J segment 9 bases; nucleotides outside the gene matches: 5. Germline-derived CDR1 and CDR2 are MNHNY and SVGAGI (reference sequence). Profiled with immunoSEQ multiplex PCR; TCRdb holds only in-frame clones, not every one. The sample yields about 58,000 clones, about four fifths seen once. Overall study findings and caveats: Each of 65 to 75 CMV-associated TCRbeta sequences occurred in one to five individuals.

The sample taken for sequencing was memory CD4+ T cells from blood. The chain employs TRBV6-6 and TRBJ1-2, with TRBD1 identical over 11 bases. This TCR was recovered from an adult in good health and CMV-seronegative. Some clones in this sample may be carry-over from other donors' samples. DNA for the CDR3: TGTGCCAGCAGTTACGGGACAGGGGGTAATAGCTACACCTTC. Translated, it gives CASSYGTGGNSYTF.